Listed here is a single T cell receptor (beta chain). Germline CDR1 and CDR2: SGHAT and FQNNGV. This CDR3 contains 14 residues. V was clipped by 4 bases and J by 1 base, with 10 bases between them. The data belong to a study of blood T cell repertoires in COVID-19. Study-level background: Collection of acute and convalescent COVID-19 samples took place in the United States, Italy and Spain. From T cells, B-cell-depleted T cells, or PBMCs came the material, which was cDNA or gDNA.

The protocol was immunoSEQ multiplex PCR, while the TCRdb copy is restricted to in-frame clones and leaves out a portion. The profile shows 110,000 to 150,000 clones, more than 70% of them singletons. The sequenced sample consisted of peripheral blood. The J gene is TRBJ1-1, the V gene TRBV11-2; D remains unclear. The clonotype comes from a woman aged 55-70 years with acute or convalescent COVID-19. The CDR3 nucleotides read TGTGCCAGCAGCTCAGTGACAACGAACACTGAAGCTTTCTTT. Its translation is CASSSVTTNTEAFF. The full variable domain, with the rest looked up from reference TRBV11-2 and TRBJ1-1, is EAGVAQSPRYKIIEKRQSVAFWCNPISGHATLYWYQQILGQGPKLLIQFQNNGVVDDSQLPKDRFSAERLKGVDSTLKIQPAKLEDSAVYLCASSSVTTNTEAFFGQGTRLTVV.